The present T cell receptor (beta chain) was sequenced within a study of shared clonotypes between healthy human individuals. Study-level findings and limits: Non-shared clonotypes had lower generation probabilities than those shared by all four donors.

The table came from immunoSEQ multiplex PCR; TCRdb's copy has only in-frame clones and leaves some out. The sample lists around 1,900,000 clones; 93% were seen once. This clone was counted between two and nine times. Its antigen is still unknown. Other DNA sequences in this sample translate to the same CDR3. Terminally differentiated effector memory CD45RA+ cells were excluded by CCR7 positive selection of CD45RO-negative cells. The TCR comes from a man between 18 and 29 years old in good health. Some clones in this sample may be carry-over from other donors' samples. The sequencing sample was made of naive CD8+ T cells from PBMCs.

Here the CDR3 DNA reads TGTGCCAGCAGTTTTGTGGGGAGCTCCTACGAGCAGTACTTC. This gives the protein CASSFVGSSYEQYF. The V and J genes are TRBV27 and TRBJ2-7; perhaps TRBD2 as D (5 bases). CDR3 length: 14 amino acids. Trimming cost V 3 bases and J 0 bases, with 9 bases left between them. CDR1 and CDR2 from the germline V gene are MNHEY and SMNVEV (reference sequence).